This T cell receptor beta chain was captured in a study of tumor-infiltrating lymphocytes in primary liver carcinoma. Study at large: Resection treated the patients' primary liver carcinoma. Study results and caveats: Tumor tissue displayed a significantly greater top-250-clone fraction than blood (p = 0.039).

Worth noting for this clonotype: Its antigen is unidentified. Mismatch with germline at one junction end may stem from a read error.

TCR beta cDNA came from roughly 0.45 ug total RNA, primed with a constant-region primer. TCR beta libraries came from three nested multiplex PCR rounds using slightly modified ARM-PCR. TRBV1-TRBV30 forward primers and a C-beta reverse primer were used in the first two PCR rounds, which each ran for approximately 10 cycles. TCRdb independently ran MiXCR on the multiplex PCR reads; one entry per CDR3 protein. The data hold about 210,000 distinct CDR3 sequences, with about two thirds observed a single time. This CDR3 has 15 amino acids. Germline V gene sequence: CDR1 SGHAT, CDR2 FQNNGV. The blood RNA (from unsorted whole blood) was obtained, and germline DNA was also extracted.

The sample was peripheral blood. The V gene is TRBV11-2, the J gene TRBJ1-2; 7 bases map to TRBD1. This clonotype was sampled from a woman in her sixties with primary liver carcinoma and hepatitis B virus infection. The CDR3 spells CASSLESAGGYGYTF. Written as DNA, the CDR3 is TGTGCCAGCAGTTTAGAGTCGGCAGGGGGCTATGGCTACACCTTC. Drawing the rest from reference TRBV11-2 and TRBJ1-2, the complete variable domain is EAGVAQSPRYKIIEKRQSVAFWCNPISGHATLYWYQQILGQGPKLLIQFQNNGVVDDSQLPKDRFSAERLKGVDSTLKIQPAKLEDSAVYLCASSLESAGGYGYTFGSGTRLTVV.